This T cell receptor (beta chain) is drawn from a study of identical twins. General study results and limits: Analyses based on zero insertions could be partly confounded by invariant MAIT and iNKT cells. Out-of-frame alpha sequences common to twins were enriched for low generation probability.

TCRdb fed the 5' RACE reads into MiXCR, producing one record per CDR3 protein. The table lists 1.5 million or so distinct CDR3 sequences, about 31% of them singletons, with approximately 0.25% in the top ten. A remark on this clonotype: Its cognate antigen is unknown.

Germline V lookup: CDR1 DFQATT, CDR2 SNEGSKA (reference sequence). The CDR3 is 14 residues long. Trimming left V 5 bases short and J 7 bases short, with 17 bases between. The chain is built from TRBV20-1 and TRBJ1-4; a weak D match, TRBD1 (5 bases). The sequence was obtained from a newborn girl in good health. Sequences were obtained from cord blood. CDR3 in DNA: TGCAGTGCTGGGGGGACGGACGTTGGTGAAAAACTGTTTTTT. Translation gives CSAGGTDVGEKLFF.